This entry lists 18 T cell receptor beta chains sequenced from one sample in a study of lymphopenia after photon versus proton radiotherapy. Clones were sequenced by immunoSEQ multiplex PCR, and TCRdb holds only the in-frame ones, with some missing. The sample carries tens of thousands of clones, roughly 90% recorded once. The sample here was peripheral blood, taken from a patient treated with photon-based radiotherapy. The receptors come from a woman between 65 and 79 years old with pancreatic cancer.

V is TRBV11-3 and J is TRBJ2-7, with 15 bases matching TRBD2. CDR1 and CDR2 (germline): SGHNT, YENEEA. Trimming took 5 bases from V and 5 from J; bases not matched to a gene: 4. The CDR3 covers 15 residues. Here the CDR3 reads CASSAGTSGRNEQYF. The CDR3, as DNA: TGTGCCAGCAGCGCAGGGACTAGCGGGAGGAACGAGCAGTACTTC.

The V gene is TRBV18, the J gene TRBJ2-2; D gene unclear. Germline V gene sequence: CDR1 KGHSH, CDR2 LQKENI. The CDR3 extends over 14 amino acids. The ends were cut back, 2 bases at V and 3 bases at J, with 7 bases in the middle. The CDR3 DNA follows: TGTGCCAGCTCACCAGGCGGTTACACCGGGGAGCTGTTTTTT. The encoded protein is CASSPGGYTGELFF. The entire variable domain, with the rest obtained from reference TRBV18 and TRBJ2-2, is as follows: NAGVMQNPRHLVRRRGQEARLRCSPMKGHSHVYWYRQLPEEGLKFMVYLQKENIIDESGMPKERFSAEFPKEGPSILRIQQVVRGDSAAYFCASSPGGYTGELFFGEGSRLTVL.

V and J are TRBV30 and TRBJ2-7, with D unresolved. Germline V lookup: CDR1 GTSNPN, CDR2 SVGIG (reference sequence). Trimming pared 0 bases from V and 6 bases from J, leaving 9 bases between. The CDR3 covers 12 residues. CDR3 coding DNA: TGTGCCTGGAGTGTAAATCCAGTCGAGCAGTACTTC. Amino acid sequence: CAWSVNPVEQYF.

The chain recombines TRBV7-9 with TRBJ2-5; no reliable D call. V lost 5 bases and J lost 4, with 17 bases in between. The germline gives CDR1 SEHNR, CDR2 FQNEAQ (reference sequence). The CDR3 has 15 residues. CDR3 amino acids: CASSPPVRTGETQYF. CDR3 coding DNA: TGTGCCAGCAGCCCCCCCGTCAGGACGGGAGAGACCCAGTACTTC.

This chain connects TRBV5-4 to TRBJ2-5; D is unresolved. V lost 0 bases and J 1 base, leaving 10 bases between the germline ends. This CDR3 spans 15 amino acids. Germline CDR1 SGHNT, CDR2 YYREEE (reference sequence). The CDR3, as DNA: TGTGCCAGCAGCTTGGCGGCAGAGTTCCAAGAGACCCAGTACTTC. Encoded protein: CASSLAAEFQETQYF.

The chain is built from TRBV9 and TRBJ2-5; 11 bases match TRBD2. Looked up from germline, CDR1 is SGDLS and CDR2 is YYNGEE. The V gene end was trimmed by 3 bases and the J gene end by 4 bases; junction bases not matched to a gene: 11. CDR3 size: 17 residues. The CDR3 here is CASSATTTSGSSETQYF. The DNA for the CDR3 is TGTGCCAGCAGCGCCACCACTACTAGCGGGAGTTCAGAGACCCAGTACTTC.

V usage is TRBV6-5 and J usage is TRBJ2-1; perhaps TRBD1 as D (5 bases). Trimming removed 2 bases from V and 6 bases from J, with 11 bases in between. The germline V gene has CDR1 MNHEY and CDR2 SVGAGI. The CDR3 covers 14 residues. CDR3 nucleotide sequence: TGTGCCAGCAGTTACGGGGCTACGGGCAATGAGCAGTTCTTC. Its translation is CASSYGATGNEQFF.

This clone was seen only once. V usage is TRBV19 and J usage is TRBJ1-1, with D uncertain. The CDR3 length is 13 residues. V lost 4 bases, J lost 5 bases, and 11 bases lay in between. The germline gives CDR1 LNHDA, CDR2 SQIVND (reference sequence). As DNA, the CDR3 is TGTGCCAGTAGTAACTTCGTGGAAACTGAAGCTTTCTTT. It is translated as CASSNFVETEAFF.

The chain has TRBV12-5 and TRBJ2-3, with D unresolved. CDR3 length: 18 amino acids. Germline V gene data show CDR1 as LGHNT and CDR2 as FRNRAP. The ends were cut back, 3 bases at V and 2 bases at J, with 21 bases in the middle. The CDR3 region has the DNA TGTGCTAGTGGTTTTGGAGATCAGGTCCAGACCCTCACAGATACGCAGTATTTT. Translating gives CASGFGDQVQTLTDTQYF.

The CDR3 DNA is TGTGCCAGCAGGAAAGACGGACTCTATAGCAATCAGCCCCAGCATTTT. It yields the protein CASRKDGLYSNQPQHF. The chain is built from TRBV7-8 and TRBJ1-5; D not certain. CDR1 and CDR2 from the germline V gene are SGHVS and FQNEAQ. The CDR3 loop spans 16 amino acids. Trimming pared 6 bases from V and 0 bases from J, leaving 15 bases between.

This clone was detected only a few times. The chain employs TRBV6-1 and TRBJ1-2; D is perhaps TRBD1 (5 bases). The CDR3 is 13 residues long. Trimming removed 3 bases from V and 4 bases from J, with 9 bases in between. Germline V CDR1 and CDR2: MNHNS, SASEGT. In DNA form, the CDR3 reads TGTGCCAGCAGTGACGGGGGTCCCTATGGCTACACCTTC. Protein sequence: CASSDGGPYGYTF.

The chain recombines TRBV28 with TRBJ1-4; possible D gene TRBD1, 5 bases. Trimming took 7 bases from V and 0 from J, leaving 21 bases between them. Germline-derived CDR1 and CDR2 are MDHEN and SYDVKM. The CDR3 has 18 amino acids. The chain's CDR3 is CASIPTGRGFTTNEKLFF. CDR3 DNA sequence: TGTGCCAGCATCCCCACGGGGCGGGGGTTTACAACTAATGAAAAACTGTTTTTT. Full variable domain (rest looked up from reference TRBV28 and TRBJ1-4): DVKVTQSSRYLVKRTGEKVFLECVQDMDHENMFWYRQDPGLGLRLIYFSYDVKMKEKGDIPEGYSVSREKKERFSLILESASTNQTSMYLCASIPTGRGFTTNEKLFFGSGTQLSVL.

This chain connects TRBV29-1 to TRBJ2-6, with a tentative D call TRBD1 (6 bases). The germline CDR1 and CDR2 sequences are SQVTM and ANQGSEA. Trimming shortened V by 6 bases and J by 4 bases, and 10 bases separated the two germline ends. This CDR3 has 13 amino acids. As DNA, the CDR3 is TGCAGCGTGCCAGGGGAGGGGGCCAACGTCCTGACTTTC. Translating gives CSVPGEGANVLTF.

The chain links TRBV11-1 to TRBJ2-2; D unclear. Germline lookup yields CDR1 SGHAT and CDR2 FQDESV (reference sequence). The CDR3 totals 17 residues. V dropped 0 bases and J dropped 0 bases, with 11 bases sitting between them. Here the CDR3 DNA reads TGTGCCAGCAGCTTAGCGATTGACCTGGCGAACACCGGGGAGCTGTTTTTT. It specifies CASSLAIDLANTGELFF.

This chain links TRBV19 with TRBJ2-3; D remains ambiguous. This CDR3 region has 13 residues. V was trimmed by 1 base and J by 3 bases, leaving 5 bases between them. In germline, CDR1 is LNHDA, CDR2 SQIVND (reference sequence). This chain's CDR3 is CASSIGPTDTQYF. For the CDR3, the DNA is TGTGCCAGTAGTATAGGTCCGACAGATACGCAGTATTTT.

The CDR3 nucleotides are TGCGCCAGCAGCCCGGGGGGGAGTGACTCTGGGGCCAACGTCCTGACTTTC. Translation: CASSPGGSDSGANVLTF. The V call is TRBV5-1, the J call TRBJ2-6; 8 bases fit TRBD2. This CDR3 spans 17 amino acids. The V gene's germline CDR1 is SGHRS and CDR2 YFSETQ. V lost 4 bases, J lost 0 bases, and 6 bases stayed unmatched.

This chain joins TRBV7-6 and TRBJ1-4; 7 bases map to TRBD1. The CDR3 totals 13 residues. Germline CDR1 SGHVS, CDR2 FNYEAQ. Trimming took 5 bases from V and 8 from J; bases not matched to a gene: 5. In DNA form, the CDR3 reads TGTGCCAGCAGCCCAGGGGGTTGGGAAAAACTGTTTTTT. This sequence encodes CASSPGGWEKLFF.

V is TRBV19 and J is TRBJ1-5; 8 bases align to TRBD1. CDR3 length equals 14 residues. V trimming: 3 bases; J trimming: 6 bases; junction bases outside the gene matches: 4. Per germline, CDR1 LNHDA and CDR2 SQIVND (reference sequence). The CDR3 loop is CASSILTGAQPQHF. For the CDR3, the DNA is TGTGCCAGTAGTATTCTGACAGGGGCTCAGCCCCAGCATTTT.